This TCR beta chain was sequenced during a study of cytotoxic CD8 clonotypes in ibrutinib-treated CLL. Study in general: Roughly 25 partial and 2 complete responses; at median approximately 68 months, roughly 15 remitted, roughly 12 progressed.

General study points: The study found clonality rose at ibrutinib response, then fell toward baseline at progression. With treatment, public clonotypes, which were uncommon, either contracted or remained stable.

V lost 1 base and J lost 5, with 9 bases in between. The CDR3 has 13 amino acids. The V gene's germline CDR1 is SGHRS and CDR2 YFSETQ. Target depth was 1 in 200,000 to 1 in 1 million T cells, about 10x per clonotype. Sequenced by immunoSEQ multiplex PCR; TCRdb stores in-frame clones only, minus some. The sample has approximately 57,000 clones, roughly three fifths seen once. This clone was counted only a few times. Its antigen is as yet unknown. V is TRBV5-1 and J is TRBJ1-1; D gene unclear. The origin of this receptor is a human donor with chronic lymphocytic leukemia. The specimen comprised PBMCs, sampled after 24 months of ibrutinib treatment. This CDR3 is CASSLKGRTEAFF. The CDR3 DNA sequence: TGCGCCAGCAGCTTGAAGGGAAGGACTGAAGCTTTCTTT. Full variable domain (outside the CDR3, taken from reference TRBV5-1 and TRBJ1-1): KAGVTQTPRYLIKTRGQQVTLSCSPISGHRSVSWYQQTPGQGLQFLFEYFSETQRNKGNFPGRFSGRQFSNSRSEMNVSTLELGDSALYLCASSLKGRTEAFFGQGTRLTVV.